This TCR beta chain was sequenced in a study of T cells in Graves' hyperthyroidism and ophthalmopathy. General study findings and limits: Most clonotypes that expanded in the thyroid above 0.001 also showed up in blood. Stable hyperthyroidism was separated from ophthalmopathy by a model based on 13 V-J features.

Amplification of TCR beta CDR3 regions used RNA as the template. Initially, a first-round RT-PCR of the TCR CDR3 employed the HTBI primer set. TCRdb independently ran MiXCR on the multiplex PCR reads; one entry per CDR3 protein. Of approximately 28,000 distinct CDR3 sequences in the sample, roughly 45% were seen once. As concerns this clonotype: Its specificity is not known.

No progression to ophthalmopathy during 18 months of follow-up defined stable disease. In making diagnoses, clinical symptoms, serum thyroxine and TRAb, thyroid ultrasound and orbital computed tomography were all used. This CDR3 spans 12 amino acids. From germline, CDR1 is DFQATT and CDR2 SNEGSKA (reference sequence). With 5 bases removed from V and 5 bases from J, the gap between germline ends came to 12 bases. The chain joins TRBV20-1 to TRBJ1-2, with a possible D match to TRBD1 (6 bases). This clonotype was obtained from a woman in her thirties with Graves' hyperthyroidism. The sample was blood. The CDR3 DNA sequence: TGCAGTGCTCGGACAGACCGGTATGGCTACACCTTC. Protein: CSARTDRYGYTF.